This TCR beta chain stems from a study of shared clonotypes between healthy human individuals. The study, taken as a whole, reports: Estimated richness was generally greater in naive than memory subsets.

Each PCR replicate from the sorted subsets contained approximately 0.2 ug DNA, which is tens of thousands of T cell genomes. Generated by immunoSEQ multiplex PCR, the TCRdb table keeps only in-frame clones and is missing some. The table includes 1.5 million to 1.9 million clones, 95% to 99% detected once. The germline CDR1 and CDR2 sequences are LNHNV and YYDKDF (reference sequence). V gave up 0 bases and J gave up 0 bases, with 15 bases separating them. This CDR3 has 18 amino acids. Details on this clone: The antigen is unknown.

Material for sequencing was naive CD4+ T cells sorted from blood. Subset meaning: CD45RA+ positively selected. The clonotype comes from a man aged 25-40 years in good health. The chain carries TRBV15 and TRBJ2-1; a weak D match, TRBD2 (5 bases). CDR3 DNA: TGTGCCACCAGCAGAGAAATGGGCGGAGGAAGCTCCTACAATGAGCAGTTCTTC. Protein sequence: CATSREMGGGSSYNEQFF.